The rows below give T cell receptor beta chains drawn from one sample of a study of CXCR3-negative and CXCR3-positive naive CD8 T cells. TCRdb re-called the 5' RACE reads and catalogs CDR3 proteins one per entry, DNA excluded. The repertoire table contains some 130,000 distinct CDR3 sequences. Material: naive CXCR3- CD8+ T cells from blood. The receptors were sampled from a human donor in good health. Some clones in this sample may be carry-over from other donors' samples. Each CDR3 is given with its conserved first and last residue.

v_gene	j_gene	CDR3aa
TRBV29-1	TRBJ2-5	CSVGGVGETQYF
TRBV10-2	TRBJ1-2	CASSESGPLFYGYTF
TRBV4-3	TRBJ2-3	CASSQDGVLDTQYF
TRBV12-3/TRBV12-4	TRBJ1-1	CASRQGNLNTEAFF
TRBV7-9	TRBJ1-2	CASSLAREDFYGYTF
TRBV28	TRBJ2-7	CASRPETRLYEQYF
TRBV2	TRBJ2-5	CASSEGSKTRYQETQYF
TRBV7-9	TRBJ2-7	CASSSGQDPYEQYF
TRBV12-3/TRBV12-4	TRBJ1-5	CASRFGGQKQPQHF
TRBV28	TRBJ2-2	CASSLQTGATGELFF
TRBV27	TRBJ2-1	CASSLDSGRINEQFF
TRBV7-9	TRBJ2-3	CASSLKDTQYF
TRBV29-1	TRBJ2-7	CSVLAGELHSYEQYF
TRBV4-2	TRBJ2-3	CASSHDEDRDGTDTQYF
TRBV7-9	TRBJ2-1	CASSTDGDTYNEQFF
TRBV7-8	TRBJ2-7	CASSLVSGRAYEQYF
TRBV15	TRBJ1-4	CATSERRESNEKLFF
TRBV28	TRBJ2-2	CASSAGVNTGELFF
TRBV20-1	TRBJ2-1	CSARREDYNEQFF
TRBV6-1	TRBJ2-5	CASRQENGETQYF
TRBV7-9	TRBJ2-1	CAGRLDGRPFF
TRBV20-1	TRBJ2-5	CSANPGKAAGGPWETQYF
TRBV5-5	TRBJ2-1	CASSPRDGNNEQFF
TRBV5-4	TRBJ2-1	CASSPRTGGVDNEQFF
TRBV20-1	TRBJ2-1	CSAAAPSGPYNEQFF
TRBV29-1	TRBJ2-7	CSVRTSRTYEQYF
TRBV4-3	TRBJ2-7	CASSQAALPGYEQYF
TRBV13	TRBJ2-2	CASSPNTVPRAGELFF
TRBV5-1	TRBJ1-2	CASSLVAGVPYGYTF
TRBV29-1	TRBJ2-7	CSVAENSYEQYF
TRBV29-1	TRBJ2-2	CSVETKGNTGELFF
TRBV28	TRBJ2-5	CASSWVSSRTQYF
TRBV29-1	TRBJ1-2	CSVEDPGGQGHRIYGYTF
TRBV6-2/TRBV6-3	TRBJ1-5	CAITDRLNQPQHF
TRBV5-8	TRBJ2-7	CASSLSDGTYEQYF
TRBV12-3/TRBV12-4	TRBJ2-7	CASTSTYGNVGQYF
TRBV20-1	TRBJ2-5	CSAEHINRALGQETQYF
TRBV20-1	TRBJ1-2	CSARGDTTASRGYTF
TRBV3-1	TRBJ2-7	CASSQTRQGSYEQYF
TRBV21-1	TRBJ1-5	CARRQGLPVCQPQHF
TRBV12-3/TRBV12-4	TRBJ2-5	CASGRGGRMQETQYF
TRBV29-1	TRBJ1-2	CSVEVRPPGQTNYGYTF
TRBV12-3/TRBV12-4	TRBJ2-7	CASSSADFRTGNEQYF
TRBV6-5	TRBJ2-7	CASSYSTVYEQYF
TRBV11-1	TRBJ2-1	CASSLVGGLSSYNEQFF
TRBV5-5	TRBJ2-7	CASLTGTGAYEQYF
TRBV5-5	TRBJ2-5	CASSPGQGLETQYF
TRBV6-2/TRBV6-3	TRBJ2-1	CASSKEVSYNEQFF
TRBV5-4	TRBJ2-7	CASSLGWGVNEQYF
TRBV4-1	TRBJ2-6	CASSNQQGFGANVLTF
TRBV20-1	TRBJ2-3	CSARMLAGGRTDTQYF
TRBV29-1	TRBJ2-2	CSAEHPVVDGELFF
TRBV5-6	TRBJ2-7	CASSLVRAYEQYF
TRBV7-2	TRBJ2-2	CASSHGNWGTGELFF
TRBV28	TRBJ1-6	CASSLTRGNSPLHF
TRBV6-5	TRBJ2-7	CASSYFTGYEQYF
TRBV4-1	TRBJ2-7	CASSLRGGAYEQYF
TRBV9	TRBJ1-1	CASSGRTGNTEAFF